This TCR beta chain was observed in a study of blood T cell repertoires in COVID-19. As for the study in general: Specimens from acute and convalescent COVID-19 originated in the United States, Italy and Spain. In each case, the material was cDNA or gDNA derived from T cells, B-cell-depleted T cells, or PBMCs.

Assay: immunoSEQ multiplex PCR; the TCRdb copy retains only in-frame clones and omits some. Counted here are fewer than 200,000 clones, around 84% occurring once; the ten biggest clones make up under 3%. The ends lost 5 bases at V and 5 bases at J; junction bases unmatched: 8. The CDR3 has 14 residues. The V gene's germline CDR1 is MNHEY and CDR2 SMNVEV (reference sequence). The TCR was taken from a woman at least 80 years old with COVID-19, enrolled during active disease. The chain couples TRBV27 to TRBJ1-1, with 7 positions matching TRBD1. Sequencing was carried out using peripheral blood. Written as DNA, the CDR3 is TGTGCCAGCAGTACCCGGACAGGTCGGACTGAAGCTTTCTTT. It is translated as CASSTRTGRTEAFF.